The 20 T cell receptor beta chains below all came from one sample that was sequenced in a study of cytotoxic CD8 clonotypes in ibrutinib-treated CLL. Some clones are missing from TCRdb's copy, which holds only in-frame ones; the method was immunoSEQ multiplex PCR. The sample lists 15,000 to 20,000 clones; 81% were seen once. Sequencing was performed on PBMCs, taken before ibrutinib treatment. These receptors were obtained from a human donor with chronic lymphocytic leukemia.

V and J are TRBV29-1 and TRBJ1-1; 7 bases align to TRBD1. Germline V gene lookup returns CDR1 SQVTM and CDR2 ANQGSEA. The CDR3 runs 14 residues. J lost 0 bases, V lost 7 bases, and 8 bases had no gene match. CDR3 nucleotide sequence: TGCAGCGCCCGGACAGGCCACATGAACACTGAAGCTTTCTTT. Protein sequence: CSARTGHMNTEAFF.

This clone was found a few times. The genes are TRBV2 and TRBJ1-3; D remains ambiguous. Germline CDR1 is SNHLY and CDR2 is FYNNEI. Between the trimmed V and J ends, which lost 3 bases and 6 bases, there was a span of 6 bases. The CDR3 has 12 residues. The CDR3 sequence: CASSDLENTIYF. CDR3 in DNA: TGTGCCAGCAGTGATTTGGAAAACACCATATATTTT.

The chain joins TRBV6-5 to TRBJ1-6; weak D call: TRBD1 (5 bases). V gave up 4 bases and J gave up 6 bases, with 13 bases separating them. The CDR3 is made up of 15 amino acids. The germline V gene has CDR1 MNHEY and CDR2 SVGAGI. CDR3 in amino acids: CASSSPQGFNSPLHF. The CDR3 DNA follows: TGTGCCAGCAGTTCTCCTCAGGGATTTAATTCACCCCTCCACTTT.

This clone was counted between two and nine times. The chain couples TRBV7-8 to TRBJ2-5; the match to TRBD2 covers 9 bases. CDR1 and CDR2 (germline): SGHVS, FQNEAQ. Trimming removed 3 bases from V and 12 bases from J; junction bases left unmatched: 11. The CDR3 has 14 residues. The CDR3 nucleotides read TGTGCCAGCAGCTTTGGGCGGGGGGGCCGATCAGAGTACTTC. Its translation: CASSFGRGGRSEYF.

V and J are TRBV5-6 and TRBJ2-1, with 8 nucleotides matching TRBD1. This CDR3 spans 14 amino acids. The V gene end was trimmed by 2 bases and the J gene end by 8 bases; junction bases not matched to a gene: 6. Germline V gene sequence: CDR1 SGHDT, CDR2 YYEEEE. This CDR3 is CASSFQGARDEQFF. CDR3 nucleotide sequence: TGTGCCAGCAGCTTCCAGGGGGCGCGTGATGAGCAGTTCTTC. The complete variable domain, with remaining parts taken from reference TRBV5-6 and TRBJ2-1, reads DAGVTQSPTHLIKTRGQQVTLRCSPKSGHDTVSWYQQALGQGPQFIFQYYEEEERQRGNFPDRFSGHQFPNYSSELNVNALLLGDSALYLCASSFQGARDEQFFGPGTRLTVL.

This clone appeared a single time. The rearrangement joins TRBV9 to TRBJ2-7; D is uncertain. The CDR3 sequence is 15 residues long. Germline V gene sequence: CDR1 SGDLS, CDR2 YYNGEE. V was pared by 4 bases and J by 0 bases, with 14 bases between. The CDR3 is CASSHLDRISYEQYF. The CDR3 DNA reads TGTGCCAGCAGCCACTTGGACCGAATCTCCTACGAGCAGTACTTC.

The chain is built from TRBV7-2 and TRBJ2-7, with D perhaps TRBD1 (6 bases). Germline-derived CDR1 and CDR2 are SGHTA and FQGNSA. V was shortened by 5 bases and J by 0 bases, with 11 bases between the two germline ends. The CDR3 runs to 14 residues. CDR3: CASSPGTHSYEQYF. CDR3 coding DNA: TGTGCCAGCAGCCCCGGGACACACTCCTACGAGCAGTACTTC.

The V gene is TRBV5-1, the J gene TRBJ2-2, with TRBD1 as a possible D gene (6 bases). Germline CDR1 reads SGHRS; CDR2 reads YFSETQ. CDR3 length equals 15 residues. The V end was cut by 9 bases, the J end by 1 base, with 16 bases between. The CDR3 DNA is TGCGCCACCGCCCCGGGACACGAGAACACCGGGGAGCTGTTTTTT. It encodes CATAPGHENTGELFF.

The rearrangement uses TRBV6-5 and TRBJ2-5; possibly TRBD1 for D (6 bases). CDR1 and CDR2 from the germline V gene are MNHEY and SVGAGI. V lost 2 bases and J 5 bases, leaving 15 bases between the germline ends. The CDR3 is 15 amino acids. The DNA for the CDR3 is TGTGCCAGCAGTTACACCCCGACAGGCCGGGAGACCCAGTACTTC. This translates into CASSYTPTGRETQYF.

The genes are TRBV7-8 and TRBJ2-6; weak D call: TRBD1 (6 bases). CDR3 length equals 18 residues. V was clipped by 2 bases and J by 1 base, with 15 bases between them. Germline loops: CDR1 SGHVS, CDR2 FQNEAQ. The CDR3 is CASSLFSRGSSGANVLTF. The CDR3, as DNA: TGTGCCAGCAGCTTATTTTCCAGGGGCTCATCTGGGGCCAACGTCCTGACTTTC. The full variable domain, with the rest looked up from reference TRBV7-8 and TRBJ2-6, is GAGVSQSPRYKVAKRGQDVALRCDPISGHVSLFWYQQALGQGPEFLTYFQNEAQLDKSGLPSDRFFAERPEGSVSTLKIQRTQQEDSAVYLCASSLFSRGSSGANVLTFGAGSRLTVL.

The rearrangement links TRBV19 to TRBJ1-1; D may be TRBD1 (5 bases). The CDR3 consists of 18 residues. Trimming pared 3 bases from V and 1 base from J, leaving 21 bases between. CDR1 is LNHDA and CDR2 is SQIVND in the germline V gene (reference sequence). The CDR3 loop is CASSIWRLDRRGNTEAFF. CDR3 DNA sequence: TGTGCCAGTAGTATCTGGCGGTTAGACCGTAGGGGGAACACTGAAGCTTTCTTT.

The genes are TRBV4-1 and TRBJ1-6, with a tentative D call TRBD1 (6 bases). V was shortened by 5 bases and J by 7 bases, with 15 bases between the two germline ends. CDR1 is MGHRA, CDR2 YSYEKL, per germline. The CDR3 length is 15 residues. CDR3 nucleotides: TGCGCCAGCAGCTCCTGGACAGACCCAAATTCACCCCTCCACTTT. Protein product: CASSSWTDPNSPLHF.

The chain links TRBV6-1 to TRBJ1-2, with D possibly matching TRBD1 (6 bases). Between the trimmed V and J ends, which lost 0 bases and 4 bases, there was a span of 15 bases. The germline V gene encodes CDR1 MNHNS and CDR2 SASEGT. The CDR3 length is 16 residues. The CDR3 DNA reads as TGTGCCAGCAGTGAAGCTATTGCAGGGGACTTCTATGGCTACACCTTC. Its translation is CASSEAIAGDFYGYTF.

The V call is TRBV6-1, the J call TRBJ1-1; the D gene is possibly TRBD1 (5 bases). Germline lookup yields CDR1 MNHNS and CDR2 SASEGT. The V end lost 4 bases, the J end lost 4 bases, and 13 bases lay between the germline ends. CDR3 size: 14 residues. CDR3 loop: CASSVKGWSTEAFF. Written as DNA, the CDR3 is TGTGCCAGCAGTGTAAAGGGGTGGAGCACTGAAGCTTTCTTT.

The V and J genes are TRBV30 and TRBJ1-2; 9 nucleotides agree with TRBD1. The CDR3 totals 12 residues. V was pared by 3 bases and J by 7 bases, with 3 bases of the junction left unmatched. The V gene's germline CDR1 is GTSNPN and CDR2 SVGIG (reference sequence). CDR3 amino acids: CAWSGQGFGYTF. The CDR3 DNA reads as TGTGCCTGGAGCGGACAGGGGTTTGGCTACACCTTC.

This chain joins TRBV9 and TRBJ2-3, with 8 bases matching TRBD2. The CDR3 consists of 18 residues. Germline CDR1 reads SGDLS; CDR2 reads YYNGEE. The junction had 11 bases not matched to a gene; V was cut back by 2 bases and J by 0 bases. For the CDR3, the DNA is TGTGCCAGCAGCGTCGATTCAACCGGGACTAGGAGCACAGATACGCAGTATTTT. Translation: CASSVDSTGTRSTDTQYF.

The chain is built from TRBV6-6 and TRBJ1-1, with 7 bases lining up with TRBD1. CDR3 length equals 14 residues. Germline V gene data show CDR1 as MNHNY and CDR2 as SVGAGI (reference sequence). The J segment lost 2 bases and the V segment lost 8 bases, leaving 8 bases of the junction unmatched. The CDR3 loop reads CASGRQGTNTEAFF. CDR3 coding DNA: TGTGCCAGCGGGAGACAGGGCACCAACACTGAAGCTTTCTTT.

This rearrangement joins TRBV7-2 to TRBJ1-4; D not certain. Germline CDR1 is SGHTA and CDR2 is FQGNSA. Trimming took 4 bases from V and 0 from J, leaving 6 bases between them. This CDR3 has 14 amino acids. CDR3 bases: TGTGCCAGCAGCTATCCTGCAACTAATGAAAAACTGTTTTTT. It codes for CASSYPATNEKLFF.

V and J are TRBV28 and TRBJ2-3, with TRBD2 matching 15 bases. Germline CDR1 and CDR2: MDHEN and SYDVKM. Trimming cost V 4 bases and J 3 bases; bases outside gene matches: 2. CDR3 length equals 16 residues. CDR3 bases: TGTGCCAGCAGTTACGGGACTAGCGGGGGGACAGATACGCAGTATTTT. Protein product: CASSYGTSGGTDTQYF.

This sequence joins TRBV27 and TRBJ1-5; 11 bases agree with TRBD1. The germline V gene encodes CDR1 MNHEY and CDR2 SMNVEV (reference sequence). Germline trimming cut 5 bases from V and 5 bases from J; bases unmatched to any gene: 11. CDR3 length: 17 amino acids. The CDR3 sequence: CASSPYRTGGTYQPQHF. As DNA, the CDR3 is TGTGCCAGCAGTCCGTATCGGACAGGGGGCACCTATCAGCCCCAGCATTTT.